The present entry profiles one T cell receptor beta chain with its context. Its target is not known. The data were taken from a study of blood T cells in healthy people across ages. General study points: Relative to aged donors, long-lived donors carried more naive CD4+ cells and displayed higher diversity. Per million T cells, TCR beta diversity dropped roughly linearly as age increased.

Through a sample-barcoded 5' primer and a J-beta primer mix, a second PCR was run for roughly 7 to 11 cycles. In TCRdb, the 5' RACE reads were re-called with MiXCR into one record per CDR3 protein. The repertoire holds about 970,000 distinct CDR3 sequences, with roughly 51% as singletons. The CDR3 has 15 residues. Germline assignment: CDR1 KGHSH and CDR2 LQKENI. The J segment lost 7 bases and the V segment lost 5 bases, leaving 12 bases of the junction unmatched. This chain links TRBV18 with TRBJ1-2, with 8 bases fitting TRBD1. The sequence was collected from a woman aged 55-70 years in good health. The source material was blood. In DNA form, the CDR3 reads TGTGCCAGCTCAGTCGCGTCACCGACAGGGGTTGGCTACACCTTC. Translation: CASSVASPTGVGYTF.